This paragraph covers one TCR beta chain sequence. As yet, its antigen is unknown. This sample stems from a study of post-analysis software for immune sequencing data. Study as a whole: Included courses were relapsing-remitting and secondary progressive multiple sclerosis; progressive-relapsing multiple sclerosis was also included. The study, taken as a whole, reports: Five or six TRBV segments, TRBV5-6, TRBV5-1 and TRBV20-1 among them, were found more frequent in patients than controls. Significantly lower normalized Chao1 diversity was seen in multiple sclerosis patients than in controls.

Deletions cut 2 bases from V and 0 bases from J, with 18 bases between. Germline CDR1 is SGHNT and CDR2 is YYREEE (reference sequence). The CDR3 extends over 18 amino acids. cDNA libraries of TCR beta carried unique molecular identifiers. TCRdb re-analysed the PCR reads in MiXCR, keeping a single row per CDR3 protein. This table has roughly 430,000 distinct CDR3 sequences, 30% to 45% appearing once. The clonotype was recovered from a girl aged 2 to 10 with multiple sclerosis. The rearrangement uses TRBV5-4 and TRBJ2-1; D ambiguous. Sequences were obtained from blood. DNA for the CDR3: TGTGCCAGCAGCTTTGGTTGGGATGGGGTTAGCTCCTACAATGAGCAGTTCTTC. Translating it yields CASSFGWDGVSSYNEQFF.